The next 24 T cell receptor beta chains were all read from a single sample in a study of cytomegalovirus exposure and HLA in healthy donors. Repertoires were generated with immunoSEQ multiplex PCR, while TCRdb's copy carries only in-frame clones and drops some. The sample consists of about 220,000 clones, around nine tenths of them appearing once. What was sequenced was PBMCs. These receptors originate from a woman between 18 and 29 years old in good health and CMV-seronegative.

The chain uses TRBV27 and TRBJ2-3; the match to TRBD2 covers 14 bases. V gave up 7 bases and J gave up 3 bases; unmatched junction bases: 12. CDR1 and CDR2 from the germline V gene are MNHEY and SMNVEV (reference sequence). CDR3 length: 18 residues. The CDR3 bases are TGTGCCAGCATCGTATCGAAGGGACTAGCGGGAGAGACAGATACGCAGTATTTT. It codes for CASIVSKGLAGETDTQYF.

The CDR3 is CASRSPGGFSGNTIYF. The CDR3 DNA is TGTGCCAGCAGGAGCCCGGGGGGTTTTTCTGGAAACACCATATATTTT. The chain has TRBV28 and TRBJ1-3, with D possibly TRBD1 on 5 matching bases. CDR1 MDHEN and CDR2 SYDVKM come from the germline V gene. This CDR3 is 16 amino acids long. Trimming removed 6 bases at V and 1 base at J, with 16 bases between.

CDR3 residues: CSVQTSTEAFF. For the CDR3, the DNA is TGCAGCGTTCAGACTTCCACTGAAGCTTTCTTT. V usage is TRBV29-1 and J usage is TRBJ1-1, with unresolved D. CDR3 length equals 11 residues. CDR1 SQVTM and CDR2 ANQGSEA come from the germline V gene. Trimming left V 5 bases short and J 4 bases short, with 8 bases between.

The V gene is TRBV5-1, the J gene TRBJ2-1, with 10 bases identical to TRBD2. CDR1 SGHRS and CDR2 YFSETQ come from the germline V gene. Germline trimming cut 6 bases from V and 0 bases from J; bases unmatched to any gene: 9. The CDR3 totals 17 residues. CDR3 residues: CASTLTSGSLSYNEQFF. In DNA form, the CDR3 reads TGCGCCAGCACCCTGACTAGCGGGTCCCTCTCCTACAATGAGCAGTTCTTC.

CDR3 sequence reads: CASSLGRGSSEQFF. CDR3 DNA sequence: TGTGCCAGCAGCTTAGGGAGGGGCAGCTCTGAGCAGTTCTTC. The chain couples TRBV11-3 to TRBJ2-1, with D perhaps matching TRBD2 (6 bases). The germline V gene encodes CDR1 SGHNT and CDR2 YENEEA. The V and J ends lost 1 base and 9 bases respectively, with 13 bases between them. The CDR3 runs 14 residues.

With respect to this clone: At one boundary the junction diverges from the germline segment, which might be a read error. The chain couples TRBV27 to TRBJ2-1; a weak D match, TRBD2 (6 bases). The V gene's germline CDR1 is MNHEY and CDR2 SMNVEV (reference sequence). There are 11 residues in the CDR3. The CDR3 loop reads CGSQSYNEQFF. CDR3 bases: TGCGGGAGCCAATCCTACAATGAGCAGTTCTTC.

The chain links TRBV28 to TRBJ2-7; 8 bases align to TRBD2. Germline V gene lookup returns CDR1 MDHEN and CDR2 SYDVKM. The CDR3 spans 14 residues. Unmatched junction bases numbered 9, after V lost 5 bases and J lost 6 bases. CDR3 DNA: TGTGCCAGCAGTGCCCCGGGACTAGTCCGCGAGCAGTACTTC. It yields the protein CASSAPGLVREQYF.

This clone was seen more than once but under ten times. The V gene is TRBV4-2, the J gene TRBJ1-2; weak D call: TRBD1 (5 bases). Germline-derived CDR1 and CDR2 are LGHNA and YNFKEQ. The CDR3 is made up of 12 amino acids. Trimming removed 8 bases at V and 7 bases at J, with 14 bases between. The CDR3 nucleotides read TGTGCCAGCGAAGGGACTACTACTGGCTACACCTTC. Translated: CASEGTTTGYTF.

This chain links TRBV28 with TRBJ1-6, with D perhaps TRBD1 (5 bases). Trimming stripped 4 bases from V and 11 bases from J, with 15 bases between. Germline-derived CDR1 and CDR2 are MDHEN and SYDVKM. CDR3 length equals 14 residues. The CDR3 here is CASSWSGTGPPLHF. The DNA of the CDR3 is TGTGCCAGCAGTTGGTCGGGGACTGGGCCACCCCTCCACTTT.

The chain has TRBV30 and TRBJ1-2; TRBD1 might be the D (5 bases). In germline, CDR1 is GTSNPN, CDR2 SVGIG (reference sequence). This CDR3 comprises 12 residues. The V gene lost 3 bases and the J gene lost 5 bases, with 10 bases spanning the gap. CDR3 nucleotides: TGTGCCTGGAGCCAGGGTAGGTATGGCTACACCTTC. Its protein is CAWSQGRYGYTF.

V usage is TRBV18 and J usage is TRBJ2-7; 16 bases are a match to TRBD2. The germline V gene encodes CDR1 KGHSH and CDR2 LQKENI. Trimming removed 0 bases from V and 5 bases from J; junction bases left unmatched: 7. This CDR3 region has 18 residues. CDR3 DNA sequence: TGTGCCAGCTCACCACCGGGACTAGCGGGAGGGAAGGCCCACGAGCAGTACTTC. Residues: CASSPPGLAGGKAHEQYF. The full variable domain, completed using reference TRBV18 and TRBJ2-7, is NAGVMQNPRHLVRRRGQEARLRCSPMKGHSHVYWYRQLPEEGLKFMVYLQKENIIDESGMPKERFSAEFPKEGPSILRIQQVVRGDSAAYFCASSPPGLAGGKAHEQYFGPGTRLTVT.

This rearrangement joins TRBV14 to TRBJ1-2, with 9 bases aligning to TRBD1. Germline CDR1 and CDR2: SGHDN and FVKESK. The V gene end was trimmed by 1 base and the J gene end by 8 bases; junction bases not matched to a gene: 11. CDR3 length: 16 residues. This chain's CDR3 is CASSQVVGQGMRGYTF. Written as DNA, the CDR3 is TGTGCCAGCAGCCAAGTTGTAGGACAGGGGATGAGGGGCTACACCTTC.

The V call is TRBV28, the J call TRBJ2-3; possibly TRBD1 for D (6 bases). Germline-derived CDR1 and CDR2 are MDHEN and SYDVKM. CDR3 length: 15 residues. V lost 6 bases, J lost 2 bases, and 15 bases lay in between. The CDR3 sequence is CASSLSGVNTDTQYF. DNA for the CDR3: TGTGCCAGCAGCCTCTCAGGGGTTAACACAGATACGCAGTATTTT.

The V gene is TRBV7-9, the J gene TRBJ2-5; tentatively, D is TRBD2 (6 bases). Per germline, CDR1 SEHNR and CDR2 FQNEAQ (reference sequence). The V end lost 6 bases, the J end lost 4 bases, and 15 bases lay between the germline ends. The CDR3 has 14 residues. CDR3 region: CASRGSTRGETQYF. CDR3 in DNA: TGTGCCAGCAGGGGGTCGACTAGAGGAGAGACCCAGTACTTC.

The CDR3: CAISESPGNSYEQYF. The CDR3 DNA reads TGTGCCATCAGTGAGTCGCCGGGAAACTCCTACGAGCAGTACTTC. The genes are TRBV10-3 and TRBJ2-7; a weak D match, TRBD2 (5 bases). This CDR3 comprises 15 residues. V was shortened by 0 bases and J by 0 bases, with 9 bases between the two germline ends. Germline loops: CDR1 ENHRY, CDR2 SYGVKD.

CDR3 region: CASSVTGPHVNEQFF. The CDR3, as DNA: TGTGCCAGCAGCGTTACAGGGCCACACGTCAATGAGCAGTTCTTC. The rearrangement links TRBV2 to TRBJ2-1, with D perhaps matching TRBD1 (6 bases). Trimming removed 6 bases from V and 6 bases from J, with 18 bases in between. This CDR3 contains 15 residues. Germline CDR1 SNHLY, CDR2 FYNNEI.

This chain links TRBV4-1 with TRBJ1-1; D not certain. The CDR3 loop spans 17 amino acids. Germline V lookup: CDR1 MGHRA, CDR2 YSYEKL. Between the trimmed V and J ends, which lost 0 bases and 1 base, there was a span of 15 bases. The CDR3 reads CASSQDKGRPPNTEAFF. CDR3 DNA sequence: TGCGCCAGCAGCCAAGATAAAGGCAGGCCCCCGAACACTGAAGCTTTCTTT.

Comment on this clone: A read error may produce the germline difference seen at one junction end. The chain carries TRBV5-6 and TRBJ2-5, with TRBD1 as a possible D gene (6 bases). CDR1 and CDR2 from the germline V gene are SGHDT and YYEEEE. The CDR3 loop spans 11 amino acids. CDR3 in DNA: TGTGCCAGCAGCTTGGGAGGGGGTGTTGACTTC. Translating gives CASSLGGGVDF.

The chain is built from TRBV30 and TRBJ1-1; D possibly corresponds to TRBD1 (5 bases). From germline, CDR1 is GTSNPN and CDR2 SVGIG (reference sequence). The CDR3 is 11 amino acids. V was pared by 6 bases and J by 7 bases, with 12 bases between. The DNA for the CDR3 is TGTGCCTGTTCTACGGGGGTTGAAGCTTTCTTT. Its translation is CACSTGVEAFF.

CDR3 nucleotide sequence: TGCAGCGTAGACGGACAGAATGACAACTATGGCTACACCTTC. Translated: CSVDGQNDNYGYTF. This chain links TRBV29-1 with TRBJ1-2; TRBD1 might be the D (6 bases). Germline CDR1 SQVTM, CDR2 ANQGSEA. Trimming shortened V by 6 bases and J by 2 bases, and 16 bases separated the two germline ends. This CDR3 is 14 amino acids long.

V and J are TRBV7-2 and TRBJ1-3; TRBD1 is a possible D gene (5 bases). The CDR3 contains 13 residues. Germline-derived CDR1 and CDR2 are SGHTA and FQGNSA. V was shortened by 7 bases and J by 4 bases, with 11 bases between the two germline ends. The CDR3 DNA reads TGTGCCAGCACCACAGCAGGGGGAAACACCATATATTTT. As protein: CASTTAGGNTIYF.

This rearrangement joins TRBV5-1 to TRBJ1-2, with D maybe TRBD1 (6 bases). CDR3 length: 14 residues. The germline gives CDR1 SGHRS, CDR2 YFSETQ. V lost 4 bases and J lost 0, with 10 bases in between. CDR3 coding DNA: TGCGCCAGCAGCCCCGACAGGACTAACTATGGCTACACCTTC. It is translated as CASSPDRTNYGYTF.

The J gene is TRBJ1-6, the V gene TRBV4-2; the match to TRBD1 covers 9 bases. V shed 1 base and J 9 bases; nucleotides not matched to a gene: 4. CDR1 and CDR2 from the germline V gene are LGHNA and YNFKEQ. The CDR3 is 15 residues long. As DNA, the CDR3 is TGTGCCAGCAGCCAAGGGAAGGACAGGGGTTCACCCCTCCACTTT. Its translation is CASSQGKDRGSPLHF.

This sequence joins TRBV19 and TRBJ2-1; 8 bases match TRBD2. Germline CDR1 LNHDA, CDR2 SQIVND (reference sequence). The CDR3 spans 13 residues. V gave up 6 bases and J gave up 15 bases; unmatched junction bases: 13. The DNA for the CDR3 is TGTGCCAGTAGCCCTCCGGGACTAGTAGGTCGGTTCTTC. Amino acids: CASSPPGLVGRFF.